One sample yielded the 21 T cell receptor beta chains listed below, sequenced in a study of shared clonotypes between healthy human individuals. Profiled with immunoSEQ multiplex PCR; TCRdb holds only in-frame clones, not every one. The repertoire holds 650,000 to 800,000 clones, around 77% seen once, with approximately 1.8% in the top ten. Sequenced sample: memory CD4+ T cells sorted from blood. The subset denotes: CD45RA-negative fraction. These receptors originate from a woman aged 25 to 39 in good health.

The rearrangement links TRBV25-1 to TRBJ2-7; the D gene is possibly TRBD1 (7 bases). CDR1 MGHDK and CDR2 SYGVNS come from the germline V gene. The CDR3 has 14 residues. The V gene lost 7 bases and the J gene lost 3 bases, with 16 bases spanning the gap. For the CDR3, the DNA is TGTGCCAGCAAGCGGAGGGGGCGCCTCTACGAGCAGTACTTC. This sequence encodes CASKRRGRLYEQYF.

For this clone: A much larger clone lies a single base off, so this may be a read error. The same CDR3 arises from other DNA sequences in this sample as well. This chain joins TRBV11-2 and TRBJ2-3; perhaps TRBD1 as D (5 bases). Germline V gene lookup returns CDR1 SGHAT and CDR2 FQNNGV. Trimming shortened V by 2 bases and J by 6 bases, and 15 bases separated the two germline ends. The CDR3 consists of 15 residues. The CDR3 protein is CASSLRQGWWDTQYF. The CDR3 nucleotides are TGTGCCAGCAGCTTAAGGCAGGGTTGGTGGGATACGCAGTATTTT. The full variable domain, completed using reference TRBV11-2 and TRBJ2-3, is EAGVAQSPRYKIIEKRQSVAFWCNPISGHATLYWYQQILGQGPKLLIQFQNNGVVDDSQLPKDRFSAERLKGVDSTLKIQPAKLEDSAVYLCASSLRQGWWDTQYFGPGTRLTVL.

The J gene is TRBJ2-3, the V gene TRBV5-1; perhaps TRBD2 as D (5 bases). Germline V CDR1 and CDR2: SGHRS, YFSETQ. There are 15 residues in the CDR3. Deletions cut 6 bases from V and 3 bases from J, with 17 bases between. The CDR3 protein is CASTLQSGGTDTQYF. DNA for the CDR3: TGCGCCAGCACTTTACAGAGCGGCGGGACAGATACGCAGTATTTT. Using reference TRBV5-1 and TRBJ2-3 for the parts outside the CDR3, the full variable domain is KAGVTQTPRYLIKTRGQQVTLSCSPISGHRSVSWYQQTPGQGLQFLFEYFSETQRNKGNFPGRFSGRQFSNSRSEMNVSTLELGDSALYLCASTLQSGGTDTQYFGPGTRLTVL.

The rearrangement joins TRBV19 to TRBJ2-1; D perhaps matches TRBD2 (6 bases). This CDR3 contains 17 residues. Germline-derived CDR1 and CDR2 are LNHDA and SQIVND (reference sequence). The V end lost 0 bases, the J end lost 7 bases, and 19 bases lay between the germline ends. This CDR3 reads CASSIDRLVRLGNEQFF. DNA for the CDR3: TGTGCCAGTAGTATAGACCGACTAGTCAGGTTGGGGAATGAGCAGTTCTTC.

This chain's CDR3 is CASSVGGGVENQPQHF. The CDR3 DNA is TGTGCCAGCAGTGTCGGCGGCGGGGTCGAGAATCAGCCCCAGCATTTT. The gene calls are TRBV6-1 and TRBJ1-5, with D uncertain. This CDR3 contains 16 residues. CDR1 MNHNS and CDR2 SASEGT come from the germline V gene. V was shortened by 4 bases and J by 4 bases, with 17 bases between the two germline ends.

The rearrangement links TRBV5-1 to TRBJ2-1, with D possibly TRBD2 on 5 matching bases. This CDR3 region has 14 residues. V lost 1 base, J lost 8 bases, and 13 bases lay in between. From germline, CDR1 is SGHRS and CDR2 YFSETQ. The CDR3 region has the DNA TGCGCCAGCAGCTTGCCAACCTCCGGGGATGAGCAGTTCTTC. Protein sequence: CASSLPTSGDEQFF.

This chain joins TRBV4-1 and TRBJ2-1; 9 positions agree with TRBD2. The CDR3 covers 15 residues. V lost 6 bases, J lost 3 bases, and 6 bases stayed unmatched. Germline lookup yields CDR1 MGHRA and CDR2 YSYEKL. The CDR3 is CASRTTSGFYNEQFF. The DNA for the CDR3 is TGCGCCAGCAGGACTACTAGCGGGTTCTACAATGAGCAGTTCTTC.

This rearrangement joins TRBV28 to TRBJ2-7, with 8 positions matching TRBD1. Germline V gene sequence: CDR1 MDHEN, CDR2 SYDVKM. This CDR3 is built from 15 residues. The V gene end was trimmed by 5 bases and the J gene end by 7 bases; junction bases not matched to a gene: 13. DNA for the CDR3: TGTGCCAGCAGTACAACCGGGACAGGCCCTCGGGAGCAGTACTTC. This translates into CASSTTGTGPREQYF.

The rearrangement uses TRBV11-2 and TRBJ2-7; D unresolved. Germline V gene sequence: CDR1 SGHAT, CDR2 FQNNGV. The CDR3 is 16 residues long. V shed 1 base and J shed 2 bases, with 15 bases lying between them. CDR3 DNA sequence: TGTGCCAGCAGCTTAGTGTCGCGGACGCTAGCCTACGAGCAGTACTTC. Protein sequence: CASSLVSRTLAYEQYF.

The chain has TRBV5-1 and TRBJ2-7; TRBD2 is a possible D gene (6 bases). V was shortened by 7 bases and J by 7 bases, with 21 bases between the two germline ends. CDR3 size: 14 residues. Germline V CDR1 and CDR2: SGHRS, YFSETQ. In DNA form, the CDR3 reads TGCGCCAGCGGAACGGGGACTGGAGGCTTGGAGCAGTACTTC. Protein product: CASGTGTGGLEQYF.

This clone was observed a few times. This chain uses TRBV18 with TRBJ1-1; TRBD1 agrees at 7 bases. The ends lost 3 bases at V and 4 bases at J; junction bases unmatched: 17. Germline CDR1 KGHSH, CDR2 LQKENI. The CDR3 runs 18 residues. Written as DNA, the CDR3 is TGTGCCAGCTCACCTTTGGAGACAGGGAATCGCCGGGGCACTGAAGCTTTCTTT. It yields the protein CASSPLETGNRRGTEAFF.

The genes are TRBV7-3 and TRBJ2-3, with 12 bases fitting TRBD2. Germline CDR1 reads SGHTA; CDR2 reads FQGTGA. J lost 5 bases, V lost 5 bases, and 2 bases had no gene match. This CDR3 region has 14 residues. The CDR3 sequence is CASSKGLAGDTQYF. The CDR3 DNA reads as TGTGCCAGCAGCAAGGGACTAGCGGGAGATACGCAGTATTTT.

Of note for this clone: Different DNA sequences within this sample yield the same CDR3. The CDR3 region has the DNA TGTGCCAGCAGTGAATTCAGTTACAATGAGCAGTTCTTC. Translation gives CASSEFSYNEQFF. The chain has TRBV2 and TRBJ2-1; no clear D gene. The CDR3 contains 13 residues. Germline values: CDR1 SNHLY, CDR2 FYNNEI. V dropped 2 bases and J dropped 4 bases, with 6 bases sitting between them.

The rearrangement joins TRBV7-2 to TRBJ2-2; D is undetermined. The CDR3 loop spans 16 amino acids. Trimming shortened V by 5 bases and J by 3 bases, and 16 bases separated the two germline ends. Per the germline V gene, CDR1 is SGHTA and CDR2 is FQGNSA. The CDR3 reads CASSRDGVIDTGELFF. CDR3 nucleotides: TGTGCCAGCAGCCGAGATGGGGTTATTGACACCGGGGAGCTGTTTTTT.

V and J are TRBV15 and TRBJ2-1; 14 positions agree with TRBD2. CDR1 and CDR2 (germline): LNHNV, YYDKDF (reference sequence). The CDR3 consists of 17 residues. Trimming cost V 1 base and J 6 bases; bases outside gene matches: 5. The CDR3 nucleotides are TGTGCCACCAGCAGAGCTCCCGGACTAGCGGGAGGCAATGAGCAGTTCTTC. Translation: CATSRAPGLAGGNEQFF.

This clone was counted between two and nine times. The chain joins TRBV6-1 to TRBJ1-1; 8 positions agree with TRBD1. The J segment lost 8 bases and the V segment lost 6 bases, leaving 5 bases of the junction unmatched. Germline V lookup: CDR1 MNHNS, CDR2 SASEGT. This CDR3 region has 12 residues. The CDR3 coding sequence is TGTGCCAGCAGCCGGGACAGGACCGAAGCTTTCTTT. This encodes CASSRDRTEAFF.

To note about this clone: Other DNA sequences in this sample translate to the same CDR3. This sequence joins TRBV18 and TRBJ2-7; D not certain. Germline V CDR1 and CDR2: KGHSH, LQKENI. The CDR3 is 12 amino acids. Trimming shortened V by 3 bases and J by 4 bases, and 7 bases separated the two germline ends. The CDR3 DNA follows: TGTGCCAGCTCACCGGCCGGATACGAGCAGTACTTC. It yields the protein CASSPAGYEQYF. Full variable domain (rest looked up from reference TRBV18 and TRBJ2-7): NAGVMQNPRHLVRRRGQEARLRCSPMKGHSHVYWYRQLPEEGLKFMVYLQKENIIDESGMPKERFSAEFPKEGPSILRIQQVVRGDSAAYFCASSPAGYEQYFGPGTRLTVT.

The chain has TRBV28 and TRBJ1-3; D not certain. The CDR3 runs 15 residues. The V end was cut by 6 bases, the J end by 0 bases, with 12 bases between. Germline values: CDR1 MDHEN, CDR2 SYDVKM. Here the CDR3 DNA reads TGTGCCAGCAGCCTGGACGTCCGCTCTGGAAACACCATATATTTT. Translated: CASSLDVRSGNTIYF. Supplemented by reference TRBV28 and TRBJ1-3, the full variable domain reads DVKVTQSSRYLVKRTGEKVFLECVQDMDHENMFWYRQDPGLGLRLIYFSYDVKMKEKGDIPEGYSVSREKKERFSLILESASTNQTSMYLCASSLDVRSGNTIYFGEGSWLTVV.

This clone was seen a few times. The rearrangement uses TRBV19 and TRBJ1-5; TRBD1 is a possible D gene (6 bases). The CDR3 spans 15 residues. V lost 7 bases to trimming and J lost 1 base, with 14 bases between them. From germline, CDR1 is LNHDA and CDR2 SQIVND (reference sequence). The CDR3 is CASTNTGGSNQPQHF. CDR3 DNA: TGTGCCAGTACCAATACGGGGGGCAGCAATCAGCCCCAGCATTTT.

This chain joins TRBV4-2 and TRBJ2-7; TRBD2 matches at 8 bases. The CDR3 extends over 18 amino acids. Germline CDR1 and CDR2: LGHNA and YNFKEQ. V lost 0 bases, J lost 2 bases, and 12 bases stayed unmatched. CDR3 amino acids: CASSQDQATSVIPYEQYF. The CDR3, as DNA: TGTGCCAGCAGCCAAGATCAAGCGACTAGCGTGATACCCTACGAGCAGTACTTC.

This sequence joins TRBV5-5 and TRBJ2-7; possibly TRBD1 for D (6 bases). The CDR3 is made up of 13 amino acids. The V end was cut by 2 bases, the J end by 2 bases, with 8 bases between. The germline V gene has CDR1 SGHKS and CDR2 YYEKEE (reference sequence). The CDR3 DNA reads TGTGCCAGCAGCTTCCAGGGGCCCTACGAGCAGTACTTC. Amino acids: CASSFQGPYEQYF.